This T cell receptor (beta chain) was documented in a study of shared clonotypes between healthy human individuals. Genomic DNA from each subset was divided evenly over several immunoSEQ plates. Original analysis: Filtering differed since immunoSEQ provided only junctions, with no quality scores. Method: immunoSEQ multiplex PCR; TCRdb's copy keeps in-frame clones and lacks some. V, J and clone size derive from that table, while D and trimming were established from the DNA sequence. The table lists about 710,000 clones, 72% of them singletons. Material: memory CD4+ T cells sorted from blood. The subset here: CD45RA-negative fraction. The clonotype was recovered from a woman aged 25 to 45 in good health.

CDR3 loop: CASSSREGGLGEKLFF. The DNA of the CDR3 is TGTGCCAGCAGCTCCCGAGAGGGGGGGTTGGGTGAAAAACTGTTTTTT. V and J are TRBV9 and TRBJ1-4; perhaps TRBD1 as D (6 bases). Trimming took 4 bases from V and 7 from J, leaving 20 bases between them. Germline V lookup: CDR1 SGDLS, CDR2 YYNGEE. The CDR3 loop spans 16 amino acids.